This T cell receptor beta chain was observed in a study of PD-1 blockade in classical Hodgkin lymphoma. Libraries were prepared by immunoSEQ multiplex PCR; TCRdb keeps only in-frame clonotypes and omits some of them. Of more than 10,000 clones in the sample, 70% to 90% were seen once. A note on this clone: Its antigen is not known.

The time point is: cycle 4 day 1 (C4D1), after less than 7 weeks of nivolumab. Exposure to brentuximab vedotin varied, and each patient had relapsed following autologous stem cell transplantation. The authors enriched CD8+ T cells from thawed PBMCs via magnetic negative selection. Patients were treated with nivolumab at 3 mg/kg, and this was given intravenously every 2 weeks. Study outcomes and limitations: Baseline TCR diversity was reportedly lower in newly diagnosed patients than in healthy donors. It was reported as lower still in relapsed/refractory patients. Significant TCR diversity gains by C4D1 occurred in CD4+ but not CD8+ cells. The diversity seen at baseline in complete responders resembled that of newly diagnosed patients.

This clonotype originated in a human donor with classical Hodgkin lymphoma. The donor label of this sample is uncertain. The input for sequencing was CD8+ T cells from blood, taken before the fourth cycle of nivolumab.

DNA for the CDR3: TGTGCCAGCAGTGAGGGACTAGCGGGTTACTACGAGCAGTACTTC. Its protein is CASSEGLAGYYEQYF. The V and J genes are TRBV2 and TRBJ2-7; TRBD2 aligns across 12 bases. This CDR3 has 15 residues. V shed 3 bases and J 3 bases; nucleotides not matched to a gene: 3. CDR1 and CDR2 (germline): SNHLY, FYNNEI.